This entry describes one T cell receptor beta chain. Its specificity is not known. The data belong to a study of cytomegalovirus exposure and HLA in healthy donors. Whole-study findings and limits: Three CMV-associated chains proved CMV antigen-specific in vitro. Researchers reported in a later analysis that common viral pathogens appeared linked to several top clusters. Later, an analysis showed that TCR beta chains associated with HLA were more clonally expanded than others that were equally common.

PCR involved 60 Vbeta and 13 Jbeta primers. Here immunoSEQ multiplex PCR was the method, and the copy in TCRdb shows in-frame clones only, minus some. The sample lists about 180,000 clones; roughly 80% were seen once. This CDR3 is 16 amino acids long. Specimen: PBMCs. V gene TRBV21-1 combines with J gene TRBJ2-7; TRBD2 is the table's D call and was not checked against the DNA. TRBV21-1 is listed as a pseudogene. The clonotype originates from a man aged 55-75 years in good health and CMV-seronegative. CDR3 residues: CASSKERDPGDYEQYF. The CDR3 DNA reads as TGTGCCAGCAGCAAAGAAAGAGATCCCGGGGACTACGAGCAGTACTTC.